One sample yielded the 26 T cell receptor beta chains listed below, sequenced in a study of T cell repertoires in cytomegalovirus infection. TCRdb re-analysed the reads in MiXCR, keeping a single row per CDR3 protein. The sample consists of around 900,000 distinct CDR3 sequences, approximately 31% of them appearing once. Their specific antigens are unknown. This specimen consisted of cultured CD8+ T cells from PBMCs, obtained from culture after CMV antigen stimulation. All receptors come from a human donor in good health (CMV status not recorded). Some clones in this sample may be carry-over from other donors' samples.

The genes are TRBV27 and TRBJ2-2, with 9 bases identical to TRBD1. The germline CDR1 and CDR2 sequences are MNHEY and SMNVEV (reference sequence). Unmatched junction bases numbered 3, after V lost 4 bases and J lost 6 bases. This CDR3 has 14 residues. This CDR3 reads CASSWDRAPGELFF. The CDR3 bases are TGTGCCAGCAGTTGGGACAGGGCCCCCGGGGAGCTGTTTTTT.

The J gene is TRBJ2-2, the V gene TRBV19; a possible D gene is TRBD1 (5 bases). CDR1 and CDR2 (germline): LNHDA, SQIVND (reference sequence). This CDR3 spans 15 amino acids. Trimming took 4 bases from V and 0 from J, leaving 9 bases between them. This chain's CDR3 is CASSTFRANTGELFF. The CDR3 bases are TGTGCCAGTAGTACCTTCAGGGCGAACACCGGGGAGCTGTTTTTT.

The sample holds a few counts of this clonotype. This chain links TRBV6-2 or TRBV6-3 with TRBJ2-7; 7 positions agree with TRBD2. With V trimmed by 6 bases and J by 6 bases, 11 bases remained unmatched. Germline CDR1 reads MNHEY; CDR2 reads SVGEGT. The CDR3 length is 14 residues. DNA of the CDR3: TGTGCCAGCAGCCTATCCGACTGGGGGGGCGAGCAGTACGTC. This codes for CASSLSDWGGEQYV.

This clonotype was observed a handful of times. CDR3 region: CASSYEKYTASADEAFF. CDR3 coding DNA: TGTGCCAGCAGTTACGAGAAGTACACGGCCTCGGCAGACGAAGCTTTCTTT. The chain uses TRBV6-6 and TRBJ1-1; the D is unclear. The CDR3 runs 17 residues. Trimming shortened V by 2 bases and J by 8 bases, and 24 bases separated the two germline ends. Germline V CDR1 and CDR2: MNHNY, SVGAGI (reference sequence).

This chain links TRBV14 with TRBJ1-2; 10 bases are shared with TRBD1. Germline-derived CDR1 and CDR2 are SGHDN and FVKESK. The CDR3 is 16 amino acids. Trimming cost V 6 bases and J 8 bases; bases outside gene matches: 15. The CDR3 bases are TGTGCCAGCAGTGAGACAGGGGGCCTCCCCGCGAAGGGCTACACCTTC. It specifies CASSETGGLPAKGYTF. The complete variable domain, with remaining parts taken from reference TRBV14 and TRBJ1-2, reads EAGVTQFPSHSVIEKGQTVTLRCDPISGHDNLYWYRRVMGKEIKFLLHFVKESKQDESGMPNNRFLAERTGGTYSTLKVQPAELEDSGVYFCASSETGGLPAKGYTFGSGTRLTVV.

The rearrangement uses TRBV29-1 and TRBJ1-1, with D uncertain. Germline V CDR1 and CDR2: SQVTM, ANQGSEA. This CDR3 has 12 amino acids. The V gene lost 6 bases and the J gene lost 5 bases, with 13 bases spanning the gap. CDR3 in DNA: TGCAGCGTCAGCACAGTCGGAACTGAAGCTTTCTTT. The encoded protein is CSVSTVGTEAFF.

There are a few counts of this clonotype. This chain uses TRBV7-9 with TRBJ2-6; 7 positions agree with TRBD2. Germline trimming cut 5 bases from V and 1 base from J; bases unmatched to any gene: 11. The CDR3 has 18 amino acids. Germline V lookup: CDR1 SEHNR, CDR2 FQNEAQ (reference sequence). CDR3 sequence: CASSPRGGRQSGANVLTF. The CDR3 nucleotides read TGTGCCAGCAGCCCCCGGGGAGGGCGCCAGTCTGGGGCCAACGTCCTGACTTTC. Full variable domain (remainder filled in from reference TRBV7-9 and TRBJ2-6): DTGVSQNPRHKITKRGQNVTFRCDPISEHNRLYWYRQTLGQGPEFLTYFQNEAQLEKSRLLSDRFSAERPKGSFSTLEIQRTEQGDSAMYLCASSPRGGRQSGANVLTFGAGSRLTVL.

Comments on this clonotype: A single base separates this from a much larger clone, so it may be a read error. The J gene is TRBJ2-4, the V gene TRBV28; TRBD1 or TRBD2 may be the D gene (5 bases each). CDR3 size: 11 residues. CDR1 and CDR2 from the germline V gene are MDHEN and SYDVKM. CDR3 sequence: CVSSSSWGWYF. The CDR3 nucleotides are TGTGTCAGCAGTTCCTCGTGGGGGTGGTACTTC.

This clonotype was seen more than once but under ten times. This chain connects TRBV7-9 to TRBJ1-4; a weak D match, TRBD1 (5 bases). This CDR3 comprises 16 residues. Germline-derived CDR1 and CDR2 are SEHNR and FQNEAQ (reference sequence). V lost 7 bases to trimming and J lost 2 bases, with 17 bases between them. This CDR3 is CASNGQGDSTNEKLFF. The CDR3 region has the DNA TGTGCCAGCAACGGGCAGGGAGATAGCACTAATGAAAAACTGTTTTTT.

The chain is built from TRBV19 and TRBJ1-1, with 7 bases matching TRBD1. The CDR3 has 17 residues. J gave up 7 bases and V 0 bases, and 14 bases lay outside the gene matches. CDR1 is LNHDA and CDR2 is SQIVND in the germline V gene (reference sequence). CDR3 sequence (DNA): TGTGCCAGTAGTATAGATCTTATGAGTGGAGGACAGGATGAAGCTTTCTTT. Its protein product is CASSIDLMSGGQDEAFF.

Ten or more counts support this clonotype. The chain links TRBV4-1 to TRBJ1-2; D call uncertain. CDR1 and CDR2 (germline): MGHRA, YSYEKL. The CDR3 runs 13 residues. V dropped 1 base and J dropped 7 bases, with 10 bases sitting between them. The chain's CDR3 is CASSQVGEVGYTF. The CDR3 DNA follows: TGCGCCAGCAGCCAAGTTGGGGAAGTTGGCTACACCTTC.

V gene TRBV19 combines with J gene TRBJ2-1, with D perhaps matching TRBD1 (5 bases). Trimming left V 6 bases short and J 4 bases short, with 10 bases between. Germline V gene lookup returns CDR1 LNHDA and CDR2 SQIVND (reference sequence). The CDR3 has 13 residues. Written as DNA, the CDR3 is TGTGCCAGTAGCATTGACAGATACAATGAGCAGTTCTTC. Protein: CASSIDRYNEQFF.

This clonotype was observed a few times. V and J are TRBV6-1 and TRBJ2-7; either TRBD1 or TRBD2 may fit D (5 bases each). The CDR3 spans 15 residues. The V gene's germline CDR1 is MNHNS and CDR2 SASEGT. The V end lost 0 bases, the J end lost 0 bases, and 9 bases lay between the germline ends. The CDR3 region is CASSEAWDGSYEQYV. CDR3 in DNA: TGTGCCAGCAGTGAAGCCTGGGACGGCTCCTACGAGCAGTACGTC.

This clonotype was counted between two and nine times. The chain carries TRBV7-9 and TRBJ2-3; D may be TRBD2 (6 bases). V gave up 4 bases and J gave up 4 bases, with 9 bases separating them. The germline V gene has CDR1 SEHNR and CDR2 FQNEAQ (reference sequence). The CDR3 runs to 13 residues. The CDR3 DNA reads as TGTGCCAGCAGCTGGGAGGAGGCAGATACGCAGTATTTT. Encoded protein: CASSWEEADTQYF.

There are many counts of this clonotype. This chain links TRBV7-2 with TRBJ1-1; D call uncertain. Germline CDR1 SGHTA, CDR2 FQGNSA. The CDR3 loop spans 14 amino acids. The germline V and J ends were trimmed by 5 bases and 6 bases, with 16 bases remaining between them. In DNA, the CDR3 is TGTGCCAGCAGCCTGCTGCCCGCCAGCTCTGAAGCTTTCTTT. This sequence encodes CASSLLPASSEAFF.

This clonotype was found a few times. The genes are TRBV27 and TRBJ2-1, with 10 bases that match TRBD2. CDR3 length: 15 amino acids. Germline loops: CDR1 MNHEY, CDR2 SMNVEV (reference sequence). The V gene end was trimmed by 4 bases and the J gene end by 5 bases; junction bases not matched to a gene: 5. Written as DNA, the CDR3 is TGTGCCAGCAGTTCCAGCGGGGGGGTGCACAATGAGCAGTTCTTC. Protein product: CASSSSGGVHNEQFF.

The chain couples TRBV6-2 or TRBV6-3 to TRBJ2-5; tentatively, D is TRBD2 (6 bases). This CDR3 comprises 14 residues. V lost 5 bases and J 3 bases, leaving 13 bases between the germline ends. The V gene's germline CDR1 is MNHEY and CDR2 SVGEGT. The CDR3 nucleotides are TGTGCCAGCAGTGCGAGAAGGACTAAAGAGACCCAGTACTTC. Translated: CASSARRTKETQYF.

This clonotype was recorded at least ten times. V is TRBV27 and J is TRBJ1-2; D not certain. V lost 3 bases and J lost 4, with 9 bases in between. This CDR3 is built from 13 residues. Germline values: CDR1 MNHEY, CDR2 SMNVEV (reference sequence). The CDR3, as DNA: TGTGCCAGCAGTTTGGGTTCGGGCTATGGCTACACCTTC. Protein: CASSLGSGYGYTF.

This clonotype has only a few counts. At one of its ends the junction is not consistent with the germline gene, which may arise from a read error. The chain has TRBV5-1 and TRBJ2-7; D is perhaps TRBD1 or TRBD2 (5 bases each). The CDR3 totals 12 residues. The germline V gene encodes CDR1 SGHRS and CDR2 YFSETQ. The CDR3 nucleotides read TGTGCCAGCAGCTTGGTGGGGACCGAGCAGTACTTC. It translates to CASSLVGTEQYF.

The chain links TRBV6-1 to TRBJ2-7, with unresolved D. This CDR3 is 14 amino acids long. Germline V gene data show CDR1 as MNHNS and CDR2 as SASEGT. Trimming removed 0 bases at V and 2 bases at J, with 8 bases between. CDR3 amino acids: CASSEAWGTYEQYV. CDR3 DNA sequence: TGTGCCAGCAGTGAAGCTTGGGGAACCTACGAGCAGTACGTC.

The chain has TRBV7-9 and TRBJ2-1, with D perhaps matching TRBD1 (5 bases). The CDR3 consists of 18 residues. CDR1 SEHNR and CDR2 FQNEAQ come from the germline V gene (reference sequence). Trimming removed 1 base at V and 12 bases at J, with 28 bases between. The CDR3 bases are TGTGCCAGCAGCTTAGGAATAGGGTGGACAACGGCCCATTCAGGGCAGTTCTTC. It specifies CASSLGIGWTTAHSGQFF.

The CDR3 sequence: CASSLSQKETQYF. In nucleotides, the CDR3 is TGTGCCAGCAGCTTGTCCCAGAAAGAGACCCAGTACTTC. The rearrangement uses TRBV5-6 and TRBJ2-5; D gene unclear. The ends were cut back, 1 base at V and 3 bases at J, with 7 bases in the middle. This CDR3 contains 13 residues. The V gene's germline CDR1 is SGHDT and CDR2 YYEEEE. Looking up the rest from reference TRBV5-6 and TRBJ2-5 gives the full variable domain: DAGVTQSPTHLIKTRGQQVTLRCSPKSGHDTVSWYQQALGQGPQFIFQYYEEEERQRGNFPDRFSGHQFPNYSSELNVNALLLGDSALYLCASSLSQKETQYFGPGTRLLVL.

This clonotype was picked up one time. V and J are TRBV15 and TRBJ2-7, with D perhaps TRBD1 (6 bases). Germline CDR1 is LNHNV and CDR2 is YYDKDF (reference sequence). V shed 5 bases and J shed 4 bases, with 12 bases lying between them. The CDR3 spans 13 residues. CDR3 DNA: TGTGCCACCAGCGGACCAGGGGTTTACGAGCAGTACTTC. It translates to CATSGPGVYEQYF.

This clonotype was counted between two and nine times. This chain joins TRBV7-9 and TRBJ2-7, with 7 nucleotides matching TRBD1. Germline CDR1 is SEHNR and CDR2 is FQNEAQ (reference sequence). The length of the CDR3 is 17 residues. The V and J ends lost 4 bases and 4 bases, in that order; junction bases with no gene match: 16. CDR3 coding DNA: TGTGCCAGCAGCTCAGGGAGCGCAGGCAAGGGACAGTACGAGCAGTACTTC. Translation: CASSSGSAGKGQYEQYF.

The rearrangement joins TRBV6-5 to TRBJ2-1; D tentatively fits TRBD1 or TRBD2 (6 bases each). The CDR3 length is 14 residues. V shed 2 bases and J shed 5 bases, with 10 bases lying between them. Germline CDR1 is MNHEY and CDR2 is SVGAGI. The CDR3 is CASSYVGGNNEQFF. CDR3 in DNA: TGTGCCAGCAGTTACGTGGGGGGCAACAATGAGCAGTTCTTC.

The J gene is TRBJ2-2, the V gene TRBV14; TRBD1 aligns across 8 bases. V was pared by 0 bases and J by 5 bases, with 8 bases of the junction left unmatched. Germline CDR1 SGHDN, CDR2 FVKESK. This CDR3 has 17 amino acids. CDR3 protein: CASSQDLTGARTGELFF. DNA for the CDR3: TGTGCCAGCAGCCAAGATCTGACAGGGGCGAGGACCGGGGAGCTGTTTTTT.